The 5 T cell receptor beta chains below all came from one sample that was sequenced in a study of Tregs in tolerant kidney transplant recipients. This table comes from immunoSEQ multiplex PCR, and its TCRdb copy is limited to in-frame clones, with some not included. The table has approximately 98,000 clones, around 87% seen once; the top ten hold approximately 0.3%. Sequenced here: CD4+ T cells from blood, sampled before the transplant. These receptors were taken from a human donor who received a combined kidney and bone marrow transplant.

The chain links TRBV2 to TRBJ1-6; D might be TRBD1 (5 bases). Between the trimmed V and J ends, which lost 11 bases and 3 bases, there was a span of 11 bases. The germline gives CDR1 SNHLY, CDR2 FYNNEI. This CDR3 is built from 13 residues. The CDR3 region has the DNA TGTGCCGGGCGGGACGTCTATAATTCACCCCTCCACTTT. Amino acid sequence: CAGRDVYNSPLHF.

The chain combines TRBV6-6 with TRBJ2-2; 11 nucleotides agree with TRBD1. This CDR3 region has 16 residues. Germline assignment: CDR1 MNHNY and CDR2 SVGAGI (reference sequence). Losses at the gene ends were 6 bases for V and 6 bases for J; bases not matched to a gene: 9. DNA of the CDR3: TGTGCCAGCAGACCCGGACAGGGGGCAAAAGCCGGGGAGCTGTTTTTT. This gives the protein CASRPGQGAKAGELFF.

The chain joins TRBV5-4 to TRBJ2-7; 8 positions match TRBD2. The germline gives CDR1 SGHNT, CDR2 YYREEE (reference sequence). V lost 2 bases to trimming and J lost 4 bases; unmatched junction nucleotides: 2. The CDR3 runs to 13 residues. CDR3 sequence (DNA): TGTGCCAGCAGCTTTAGCGGGAAGTACGAGCAGTACTTC. This translates into CASSFSGKYEQYF. The whole variable domain, remainder taken from reference TRBV5-4 and TRBJ2-7, is ETGVTQSPTHLIKTRGQQVTLRCSSQSGHNTVSWYQQALGQGPQFIFQYYREEENGRGNFPPRFSGLQFPNYSSELNVNALELDDSALYLCASSFSGKYEQYFGPGTRLTVT.

This clone was seen a handful of times. The CDR3: CASRAASGLYEQYF. In DNA, the CDR3 is TGTGCCAGCCGAGCGGCTAGCGGGCTATACGAGCAGTACTTC. This sequence joins TRBV28 and TRBJ2-7; the match to TRBD2 covers 8 bases. The CDR3 extends over 14 amino acids. CDR1 and CDR2 (germline): MDHEN, SYDVKM. J gave up 4 bases and V 8 bases, and 10 bases lay outside the gene matches.

This chain connects TRBV5-4 to TRBJ2-1; 8 bases line up with TRBD2. From germline, CDR1 is SGHNT and CDR2 YYREEE (reference sequence). The CDR3 has 15 residues. The junction had 9 bases not matched to a gene; V was cut back by 4 bases and J by 6 bases. CDR3 bases: TGTGCCAGCAGCCGGGGTAGCGGGGTTCGCAATGAGCAGTTCTTC. Translating gives CASSRGSGVRNEQFF.